These 5 T cell receptor beta chains share one sample of origin, sequenced in a study of OX40 agonist ivuxolimab in advanced cancers. The protocol was immunoSEQ multiplex PCR, while the TCRdb copy is restricted to in-frame clones and leaves out a portion. The sample carries over 30,000 clones, 81% recorded once. The sequencing used CD4+ or CD8+ T cells sorted from blood, collected in a trial of the OX40 agonist ivuxolimab. Source of these receptors: an adult with an advanced solid tumor such as melanoma, head and neck, liver or kidney cancer.

The V and J genes are TRBV28 and TRBJ2-4; D gene ambiguous. The ends were cut back, 3 bases at V and 0 bases at J, with 18 bases in the middle. This CDR3 contains 18 residues. Germline-derived CDR1 and CDR2 are MDHEN and SYDVKM. This CDR3 reads CASSFHPGGSLAKNIQYF. Here the CDR3 DNA reads TGTGCCAGCAGTTTCCATCCTGGCGGCAGCCTAGCCAAAAACATTCAGTACTTC.

The chain recombines TRBV5-1 with TRBJ2-3, with D hard to call. This CDR3 is 13 amino acids long. Trimming removed 1 base from V and 6 bases from J, with 9 bases in between. Germline loops: CDR1 SGHRS, CDR2 YFSETQ. DNA for the CDR3: TGCGCCAGCAGCTTGCCGCGTTGGGATACGCAGTATTTT. It specifies CASSLPRWDTQYF.

The genes are TRBV27 and TRBJ1-1; D gene ambiguous. Trimming removed 1 base at V and 1 base at J, with 7 bases between. CDR3 length: 14 amino acids. CDR1 is MNHEY and CDR2 is SMNVEV in the germline V gene (reference sequence). The CDR3 bases are TGTGCCAGCAGTTTATTACCACAGAACACTGAAGCTTTCTTT. Amino acid sequence: CASSLLPQNTEAFF.

The V gene is TRBV6-1, the J gene TRBJ2-7; 9 positions agree with TRBD2. Trimming took 1 base from V and 4 from J; bases not matched to a gene: 5. Germline-derived CDR1 and CDR2 are MNHNS and SASEGT. The CDR3 loop spans 15 amino acids. The DNA of the CDR3 is TGTGCCAGCAGTGAAGGTAGCGGGGGCTTTTACGAGCAGTACTTC. This sequence encodes CASSEGSGGFYEQYF.

This chain connects TRBV19 to TRBJ2-3, with a possible D match to TRBD1 (6 bases). The CDR3 covers 13 residues. Germline V gene lookup returns CDR1 LNHDA and CDR2 SQIVND (reference sequence). V was clipped by 7 bases and J by 0 bases, with 8 bases between them. The CDR3 DNA reads as TGTGCCAGTATGGGACAAAGCACAGATACGCAGTATTTT. It codes for CASMGQSTDTQYF.